This TCR beta chain was recorded in a study of CD8 T cells in Susac syndrome. After extraction with the RNeasy kit, 0.5 to 1 ug of the RNA was reverse transcribed using random hexamers. Amplification of TCR beta CDR3 used immunoSEQ multiplex PCR across 54 Vbeta and 13 Jbeta. TCRdb used MiXCR to reprocess the immunoSEQ multiplex PCR reads, holding one entry per CDR3 protein. This table holds 170,000 or so distinct CDR3 sequences, under 95% found once. V was shortened by 0 bases and J by 3 bases, with 18 bases between the two germline ends. The CDR3 is made up of 16 amino acids. CDR1 DFQATT and CDR2 SNEGSKA come from the germline V gene (reference sequence). This clonotype appeared once.

The chain combines TRBV20-1 with TRBJ2-7, with D tentatively TRBD1 or TRBD2 (6 bases each). This TCR was sampled from a human donor with Susac syndrome. The sequencing sample was made of CD4+ T cells from PBMCs. CDR3 DNA sequence: TGCAGTGCTAGAGATACTGGGGGCCGGGGGCTCTACGAGCAGTACTTC. This codes for CSARDTGGRGLYEQYF.